Below are 5 T cell receptor beta chains sequenced from a single sample in a study of T cell responses to AZD1222 COVID-19 vaccine. The repertoire was sequenced with immunoSEQ multiplex PCR; TCRdb's copy has only in-frame clones and lacks some. There are more than 110,000 clones in the sample; around nine tenths occur only once, and about 4.4% lies in the top ten. The material was peripheral blood, obtained on day 0 of AZD1222 vaccination. The receptors stem from an adult in good health.

The chain recombines TRBV19 with TRBJ1-2; perhaps TRBD1 as D (5 bases). This CDR3 comprises 15 residues. Deletions cut 0 bases from V and 4 bases from J, with 12 bases between. Germline V CDR1 and CDR2: LNHDA, SQIVND (reference sequence). CDR3 nucleotides: TGTGCCAGTAGTATAGATGGCAGGGTGGGCTATGGCTACACCTTC. Translated: CASSIDGRVGYGYTF.

The chain joins TRBV4-2 to TRBJ2-7, with D maybe TRBD1 (6 bases). The V gene lost 0 bases and the J gene lost 3 bases, with 12 bases spanning the gap. In germline, CDR1 is LGHNA, CDR2 YNFKEQ. This CDR3 spans 15 amino acids. The chain's CDR3 is CASSQDDRMVYEQYF. CDR3 coding DNA: TGTGCCAGCAGCCAAGATGACAGGATGGTCTACGAGCAGTACTTC.

The CDR3 loop reads CASSPGPVMETQYF. The CDR3 DNA is TGTGCCAGCTCACCGGGACCGGTCATGGAGACCCAGTACTTC. The chain links TRBV18 to TRBJ2-5; the D call may be TRBD1 or TRBD2 (5 bases each). V lost 3 bases and J 5 bases, leaving 13 bases between the germline ends. Per the germline V gene, CDR1 is KGHSH and CDR2 is LQKENI. There are 14 residues in the CDR3. The variable domain in full, with the rest retrieved from reference TRBV18 and TRBJ2-5, is NAGVMQNPRHLVRRRGQEARLRCSPMKGHSHVYWYRQLPEEGLKFMVYLQKENIIDESGMPKERFSAEFPKEGPSILRIQQVVRGDSAAYFCASSPGPVMETQYFGPGTRLLVL.

This clone was detected only once. The rearrangement uses TRBV27 and TRBJ2-1, with 8 bases aligning to TRBD2. Germline assignment: CDR1 MNHEY and CDR2 SMNVEV (reference sequence). The CDR3 runs to 18 residues. J was trimmed by 5 bases and V by 10 bases; bases with no gene match: 22. CDR3 coding DNA: TGTGCCATCCGGGGTAGCGGGATATTCTGGGGTTGGAACAATGAGCAGTTCTTC. It is translated as CAIRGSGIFWGWNNEQFF.

The J gene is TRBJ1-5, the V gene TRBV7-8, with TRBD1 as a possible D gene (5 bases). The ends were cut back, 4 bases at V and 0 bases at J, with 31 bases in the middle. Germline V gene lookup returns CDR1 SGHVS and CDR2 FQNEAQ. CDR3 length: 22 amino acids. CDR3 nucleotides: TGTGCCAGCAGCTCGAGGCGCGCAGACCGGGACCGTTGGGGAAATAGCAATCAGCCCCAGCATTTT. Amino acid sequence: CASSSRRADRDRWGNSNQPQHF.